This is a list of T cell receptor beta chains from one sample in a study of T cells after yellow fever vaccination. From the 5' RACE reads, TCRdb called clonotypes with MiXCR, one entry per CDR3 protein. The sample consists of a few hundred thousand distinct CDR3 sequences, roughly 11% of them appearing once. The input for sequencing was PBMCs, taken on the day of the first yellow fever vaccination. The source is a man aged 18 to 29 who received the YFV17D yellow fever vaccine. Both conserved end residues are part of each CDR3. Each record gives: clone size, V gene, J gene, D gene, CDR3 protein, CDR3 DNA. D genes are given only for firm matches. Only some rows state a clone size, as once, few, many or a class for expanded clones.

size: few; V: TRBV5-6; J: TRBJ1-1; D: -; CDR3: CASSLNPLMNTEAFF; DNA: TGTGCCAGCAGCTTAAACCCCTTGATGAACACTGAAGCTTTCTTT
size: few; V: TRBV30; J: TRBJ1-4; D: -; CDR3: CAWGGPEKLFF; DNA: TGTGCCTGGGGTGGACCTGAAAAACTGTTTTTT
size: -; V: TRBV7-9; J: TRBJ2-1; D: TRBD1; CDR3: CASSSLDRGDEQFF; DNA: TGTGCCAGCAGTTCACTTGACAGGGGCGATGAGCAGTTCTTC
size: -; V: TRBV20-1; J: TRBJ2-5; D: -; CDR3: CSAGLSGPQETQYF; DNA: TGCAGTGCTGGTCTTTCCGGACCCCAAGAGACCCAGTACTTC
size: -; V: TRBV5-6; J: TRBJ1-1; D: -; CDR3: CASSSYGRMNTEAFF; DNA: TGTGCCAGCAGCTCTTATGGGAGAATGAACACTGAAGCTTTCTTT
size: few; V: TRBV12-3/TRBV12-4; J: TRBJ2-3; D: -; CDR3: CASVLGGRTQYF; DNA: TGTGCCAGCGTCTTGGGGGGGCGTACGCAGTATTTT
size: -; V: TRBV7-6; J: TRBJ2-7; D: -; CDR3: CASSLVGTREQYF; DNA: TGTGCCAGCAGCTTAGTGGGCACCCGGGAGCAGTACTTC
size: -; V: TRBV20-1; J: TRBJ2-1; D: TRBD2; CDR3: CSAPYLGGGKNEQFF; DNA: TGCAGTGCCCCCTATCTGGGGGGAGGGAAAAATGAGCAGTTCTTC
size: few; V: TRBV6-2/TRBV6-3; J: TRBJ2-2; D: -; CDR3: CASSYGSLTGELFF; DNA: TGTGCCAGCAGTTACGGGTCTCTCACCGGGGAGCTGTTTTTT
size: few; V: TRBV7-8; J: TRBJ2-1; D: -; CDR3: CASSSLPPGGRNEQFF; DNA: TGTGCCAGCAGCTCCTTACCCCCCGGGGGACGCAATGAGCAGTTCTTC
size: -; V: TRBV30; J: TRBJ1-3; D: TRBD1; CDR3: CAWSATGTANTIYF; DNA: TGTGCCTGGAGTGCGACAGGGACTGCAAACACCATATATTTT
size: few; V: TRBV11-2; J: TRBJ2-3; D: -; CDR3: CASSFAAITDTQYF; DNA: TGTGCCAGCAGCTTTGCGGCCATCACAGATACGCAGTATTTT
size: few; V: TRBV29-1; J: TRBJ1-2; D: -; CDR3: CSVRAQGSNYGYTF; DNA: TGCAGCGTAAGAGCCCAGGGGTCTAACTATGGCTACACCTTC
size: few; V: TRBV18; J: TRBJ2-1; D: -; CDR3: CASSPPQTAFEEQFF; DNA: TGTGCCAGCTCACCACCCCAGACGGCGTTCGAAGAGCAGTTCTTC
size: few; V: TRBV6-1; J: TRBJ1-1; D: -; CDR3: CASRPTPNTEAFF; DNA: TGTGCCAGCAGACCCACACCGAACACTGAAGCTTTCTTT
size: few; V: TRBV4-1; J: TRBJ1-5; D: -; CDR3: CASSQDLTGPRSNQPQHF; DNA: TGCGCCAGCAGCCAAGATTTAACGGGGCCTCGGAGCAATCAGCCCCAGCATTTT
size: -; V: TRBV20-1; J: TRBJ1-4; D: TRBD1; CDR3: CSAPRTGGNEKLFF; DNA: TGCAGTGCTCCCCGGACAGGAGGGAATGAAAAACTGTTTTTT
size: -; V: TRBV6-1; J: TRBJ2-5; D: -; CDR3: CASSELGGRGETQYF; DNA: TGTGCCAGCAGTGAATTGGGGGGCCGCGGAGAGACCCAGTACTTC
size: -; V: TRBV4-1; J: TRBJ2-1; D: TRBD2; CDR3: CASSQGASGGHNEQFF; DNA: TGCGCCAGCAGCCAAGGGGCTAGCGGGGGACACAATGAGCAGTTCTTC
size: -; V: TRBV7-9; J: TRBJ1-2; D: -; CDR3: CASSLARLGANYGYTF; DNA: TGTGCCAGCAGCTTAGCGCGCTTGGGAGCTAACTATGGCTACACCTTC
size: few; V: TRBV2; J: TRBJ2-2; D: -; CDR3: CASSEFLFSAGITGELFF; DNA: TGTGCCAGCAGTGAATTCTTGTTTTCGGCAGGAATCACCGGGGAGCTGTTTTTT
size: few; V: TRBV20-1; J: TRBJ1-2; D: TRBD1; CDR3: CSARDRAEYGYTF; DNA: TGCAGTGCTAGGGACAGGGCGGAATATGGCTACACCTTC
size: many; V: TRBV7-2; J: TRBJ2-3; D: TRBD2; CDR3: CASSLQRGAMYTQYF; DNA: TGTGCCAGCAGCTTACAGCGGGGGGCCATGTATACGCAGTATTTT
size: -; V: TRBV6-5; J: TRBJ1-1; D: TRBD1; CDR3: CASSYGTANEEAFF; DNA: TGTGCCAGCAGTTATGGGACAGCAAACGAGGAAGCTTTCTTT
size: few; V: TRBV12-3/TRBV12-4; J: TRBJ2-1; D: -; CDR3: CASSLRLASYNEQFF; DNA: TGTGCCAGCAGTTTGCGGCTAGCGAGCTACAATGAGCAGTTCTTC
size: -; V: TRBV2; J: TRBJ1-1; D: TRBD1; CDR3: CASNLQGYPEAFF; DNA: TGTGCCAGCAATCTACAGGGGTATCCTGAAGCTTTCTTT
size: -; V: TRBV7-3; J: TRBJ1-1; D: TRBD1; CDR3: CASSLKGGQRMNTEAFF; DNA: TGTGCCAGCAGCTTAAAAGGGGGCCAACGCATGAACACTGAAGCTTTCTTT
size: -; V: TRBV9; J: TRBJ2-7; D: TRBD1; CDR3: CASSVGPGQGSILYEQYF; DNA: TGTGCCAGCAGCGTAGGCCCCGGACAGGGATCAATACTCTACGAGCAGTACTTC
size: -; V: TRBV3-1; J: TRBJ1-6; D: -; CDR3: CASSQTWDINSPLHF; DNA: TGTGCCAGCAGCCAGACATGGGACATCAATTCACCCCTCCACTTT
size: -; V: TRBV5-5; J: TRBJ2-5; D: TRBD1; CDR3: CASSLGDRVYFGLRETQYF; DNA: TGTGCCAGCAGCTTGGGGGACAGGGTTTATTTCGGTTTGCGGGAGACCCAGTACTTC
size: -; V: TRBV6-2/TRBV6-3; J: TRBJ2-4; D: -; CDR3: CASSSSTVAKNIQYF; DNA: TGTGCCAGCAGTTCCTCGACAGTAGCCAAAAACATTCAGTACTTC
size: -; V: TRBV7-9; J: TRBJ2-2; D: -; CDR3: CASSLGPSRELFF; DNA: TGTGCCAGCAGCTTAGGGCCCAGCAGGGAGCTGTTTTTT
size: few; V: TRBV5-1; J: TRBJ2-1; D: TRBD2; CDR3: CASSLELAGADEQFF; DNA: TGCGCCAGCAGCTTGGAACTAGCGGGGGCCGATGAGCAGTTCTTC
size: few; V: TRBV3-1; J: TRBJ2-1; D: -; CDR3: CASSQGTDFLFREQFF; DNA: TGTGCCAGCAGCCAAGGCACAGATTTCCTTTTTCGTGAGCAGTTCTTC
size: -; V: TRBV11-1; J: TRBJ2-6; D: -; CDR3: CASSFGARNHSGANVLTF; DNA: TGTGCCAGCAGCTTTGGTGCACGTAATCACTCTGGGGCCAACGTCCTGACTTTC
size: many; V: TRBV5-1; J: TRBJ2-2; D: -; CDR3: CASSLRGGQNTGELFF; DNA: TGCGCCAGCAGCTTACGTGGGGGCCAGAACACCGGGGAGCTGTTTTTT
size: -; V: TRBV6-5; J: TRBJ2-1; D: TRBD2; CDR3: CASSYSGTRSREQFF; DNA: TGTGCCAGCAGTTACTCAGGGACTAGATCGCGTGAGCAGTTCTTC
size: few; V: TRBV24-1; J: TRBJ2-1; D: -; CDR3: CATSDLRRYNEQFF; DNA: TGTGCCACCAGTGATCTCCGACGGTACAATGAGCAGTTCTTC
size: few; V: TRBV6-5; J: TRBJ1-2; D: -; CDR3: CASSYKGIRGYTF; DNA: TGTGCCAGCAGTTACAAAGGTATCCGGGGCTACACCTTC
size: -; V: TRBV5-6; J: TRBJ2-3; D: TRBD2; CDR3: CASSPTSGGGVTQYF; DNA: TGTGCCAGCAGTCCCACTAGCGGGGGAGGGGTTACGCAGTATTTT
size: -; V: TRBV4-3; J: TRBJ2-2; D: -; CDR3: CASSPGARRTGELFF; DNA: TGCGCCAGCAGCCCAGGAGCTAGACGGACCGGGGAGCTGTTTTTT
size: -; V: TRBV10-3; J: TRBJ1-1; D: -; CDR3: CAIRGVNTEAFF; DNA: TGTGCCATCCGAGGTGTGAACACTGAAGCTTTCTTT
size: -; V: TRBV7-2; J: TRBJ2-2; D: TRBD2; CDR3: CASSLLLAGTGELFF; DNA: TGTGCCAGCAGCTTACTTCTAGCGGGGACCGGGGAGCTGTTTTTT
size: -; V: TRBV5-1; J: TRBJ2-1; D: TRBD2; CDR3: CASRGGGTNNEQFF; DNA: TGCGCCAGCAGGGGCGGGGGGACCAACAATGAGCAGTTCTTC
size: many; V: TRBV5-1; J: TRBJ1-2; D: -; CDR3: CASSLSGSNNGYTF; DNA: TGCGCCAGCAGCTTGTCGGGAAGCAATAATGGCTACACCTTC
size: few; V: TRBV25-1; J: TRBJ1-4; D: TRBD1; CDR3: CASSESTGGEKLFF; DNA: TGTGCCAGCAGTGAATCGACAGGGGGTGAAAAACTGTTTTTT
size: few; V: TRBV15; J: TRBJ2-3; D: TRBD1; CDR3: CATSRDSRGPLLDTQYF; DNA: TGTGCCACCAGCAGAGATTCAAGGGGGCCTTTGTTAGATACGCAGTATTTT
size: -; V: TRBV5-5; J: TRBJ2-1; D: -; CDR3: CASSLASVYNEQFF; DNA: TGTGCCAGCAGCTTGGCCTCAGTTTATAATGAGCAGTTCTTC
size: -; V: TRBV21-1; J: TRBJ1-2; D: -; CDR3: CASSGNWTGPYGYTF; DNA: TGTGCCAGCAGCGGTAATTGGACAGGGCCCTATGGCTACACCTTC
size: -; V: TRBV7-9; J: TRBJ2-6; D: -; CDR3: CASSRDLRSSGANVLTF; DNA: TGTGCCAGCAGCCGGGACTTACGAAGCTCTGGGGCCAACGTCCTGACTTTC